The present entry profiles one T cell receptor (beta chain) with its context. Its antigen remains unidentified. These data come from a study of T-cell reconstitution after alpha-beta-depleted transplantation in children. Regarding the study as a whole: There were some patients whose high TCRbeta diversity at day 60 came from surviving recipient T cells and thymic progenitors. Alpha-beta T cells present about two months after transplant were reported to originate from several hundred expanded graft clones. A year post-transplant, T-cell counts and diversity derived mostly from newly produced T cells.

As it was prepared, the TCRbeta library received unique molecular identifiers. TCRdb recomputed calls from the PCR reads with MiXCR, one row per CDR3 protein. The sample gives 580,000 or so distinct CDR3 sequences, under 25% of which show up once; around an eighth is in the top ten. Trimming removed 9 bases from V and 6 bases from J, with 15 bases in between. The CDR3 is 13 residues long. The rearrangement links TRBV12-3 or TRBV12-4 to TRBJ2-1, with D perhaps TRBD1 (6 bases). This receptor was identified in a boy younger than two who had a stem cell transplant for acute myeloid leukemia, so the T cells may come from the graft donor. Sample: PBMCs, mostly from graft donor cells, taken 360 days after TCRalphabeta/CD19-depleted stem cell transplant. CDR3 in DNA: TGTGCCAGTAAACAGGGAACCCCCAATGAGCAGTTCTTC. It specifies CASKQGTPNEQFF.